This T cell receptor beta chain was recovered during a study of graft-versus-host responses after intestinal transplantation. Study summary: Multivisceral, liver-intestinal, or isolated intestinal transplants were given to recipients. Every transplant recipient was induced with anti-thymocyte globulin, then maintained on tacrolimus and steroids for two to four years. Findings of the study overall: Detected in recipient marrow were GvH clones, some of which were first observed in ileum or blood. Allografts from individuals with graft-donor T cell macrochimerism displayed high graft-versus-host to host-versus-graft clonal ratios.

The CDR3 contains 13 residues. Germline CDR1 reads ENHRY; CDR2 reads SYGVKD. J was trimmed by 10 bases and V by 10 bases; bases with no gene match: 13. Assay: immunoSEQ multiplex PCR; the TCRdb copy retains only in-frame clones and omits some. The sample shows about 110,000 clones, 90% to 95% of them seen only once. In this sample, this clone turned up once. Its antigen remains unidentified. The genes are TRBV10-3 and TRBJ2-1; TRBD2 matches 7 bases. The material was unstimulated CD8+ T cells sorted from spleen or lymph node cells, obtained before intestinal transplant. This sequence originates from a human donor who received an intestinal transplant. The CDR3 DNA sequence: TGTGCCACCTCGGATGGGAGGGCCGCCGAGCAGTTCTTC. Translated, it gives CATSDGRAAEQFF.